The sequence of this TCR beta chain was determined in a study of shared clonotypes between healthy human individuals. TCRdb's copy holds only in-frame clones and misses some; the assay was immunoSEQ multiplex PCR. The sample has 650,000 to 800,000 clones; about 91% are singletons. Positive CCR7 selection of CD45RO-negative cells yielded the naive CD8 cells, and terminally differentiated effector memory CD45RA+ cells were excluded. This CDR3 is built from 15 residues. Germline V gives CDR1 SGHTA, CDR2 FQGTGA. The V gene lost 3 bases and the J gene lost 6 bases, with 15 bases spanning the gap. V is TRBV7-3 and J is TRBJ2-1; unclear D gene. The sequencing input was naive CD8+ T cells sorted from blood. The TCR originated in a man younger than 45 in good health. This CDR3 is CASSLGITTLNEQFF. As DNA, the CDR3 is TGTGCCAGCAGCTTGGGAATAACTACCCTCAATGAGCAGTTCTTC.